The clone carrying this TCR beta chain has a handful of counts. Seattle-derived patients entered the study during active infection and were followed longitudinally. The data originate from a study of blood T cell repertoires in COVID-19. Study summary: Both acute and convalescent COVID-19 samples were obtained from the United States, Italy and Spain. In each case, the material was cDNA or gDNA derived from T cells, B-cell-depleted T cells, or PBMCs.

Germline V gene data show CDR1 as LGHNA and CDR2 as YNFKEQ. This CDR3 contains 15 residues. Trimming took 0 bases from V and 4 from J, leaving 13 bases between them. The method was immunoSEQ multiplex PCR; TCRdb's version includes in-frame clones alone and lacks a portion of them. Among about 180,000 clones listed, around 80% were seen once. This sequence was found in a woman aged 40-49 years with COVID-19, enrolled during active disease. The specimen sequenced was peripheral blood. The chain couples TRBV4-2 to TRBJ2-7, with a weak D call TRBD2 (6 bases). The CDR3 spells CASSQEAGSGYEQYF. The DNA for the CDR3 is TGTGCCAGCAGCCAAGAGGCGGGGAGTGGTTACGAGCAGTACTTC.